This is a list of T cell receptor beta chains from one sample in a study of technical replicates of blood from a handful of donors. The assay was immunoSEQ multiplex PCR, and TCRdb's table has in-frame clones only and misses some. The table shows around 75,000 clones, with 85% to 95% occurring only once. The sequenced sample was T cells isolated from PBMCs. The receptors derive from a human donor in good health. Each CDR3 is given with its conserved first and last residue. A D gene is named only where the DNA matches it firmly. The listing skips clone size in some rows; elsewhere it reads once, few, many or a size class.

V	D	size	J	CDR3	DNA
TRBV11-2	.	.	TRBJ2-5	CASSLGQPSKGTQYF	TGTGCCAGCAGCTTAGGACAGCCTTCCAAGGGGACCCAGTACTTC
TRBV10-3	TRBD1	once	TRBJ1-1	CAISGDRANTEAFF	TGTGCCATCAGTGGGGACAGGGCGAACACTGAAGCTTTCTTT
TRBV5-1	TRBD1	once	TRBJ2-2	CASSYSQGARGNTGELFF	TGCGCCAGCAGCTACTCTCAGGGGGCGCGGGGGAACACCGGGGAGCTGTTTTTT
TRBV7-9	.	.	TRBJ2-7	CASSLLKAPYEQYF	TGTGCCAGCAGCTTATTAAAAGCGCCCTACGAGCAGTACTTC
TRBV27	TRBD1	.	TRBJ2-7	CASSFSSRDRTYEQYF	TGTGCCAGCAGTTTTTCATCCCGGGACAGAACCTACGAGCAGTACTTC
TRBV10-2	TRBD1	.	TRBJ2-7	CASGQGAGEQYF	TGCGCCAGCGGACAGGGGGCGGGAGAGCAGTACTTC
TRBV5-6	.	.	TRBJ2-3	CASSLVAGLLTDTQYF	TGTGCCAGCAGCTTGGTTGCGGGACTGCTAACAGATACGCAGTATTTT
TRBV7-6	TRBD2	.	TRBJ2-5	CASSWASGSQETQYF	TGTGCCAGCAGCTGGGCTAGCGGGAGCCAAGAGACCCAGTACTTC
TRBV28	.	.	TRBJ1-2	CASRRDKINYGYTF	TGTGCCAGCAGGAGGGACAAGATTAACTATGGCTACACCTTC
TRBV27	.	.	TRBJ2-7	CASSLAAKSSYEQYF	TGTGCCAGCAGTTTAGCCGCTAAGAGCTCCTACGAGCAGTACTTC
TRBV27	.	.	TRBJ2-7	CASSSLTYEQYF	TGTGCCAGCAGTTCCTTAACCTACGAGCAGTACTTC
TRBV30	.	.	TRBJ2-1	CAWRKRNEQFF	TGTGCCTGGAGGAAGAGAAATGAGCAGTTCTTC
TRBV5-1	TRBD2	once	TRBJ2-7	CASSLAETSGAGREQYF	TGCGCCAGCAGCTTGGCAGAAACTAGCGGGGCCGGGCGGGAGCAGTACTTC
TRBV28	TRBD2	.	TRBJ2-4	CASTLGIAGTLAKNIQYF	TGTGCCAGCACCCTGGGGATAGCGGGCACCCTTGCCAAAAACATTCAGTACTTC
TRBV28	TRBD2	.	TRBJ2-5	CASMPWGGSRETQYF	TGTGCCAGCATGCCGTGGGGGGGTTCTAGGGAGACCCAGTACTTC
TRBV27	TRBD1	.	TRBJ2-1	CASSFGTGDNEQFF	TGTGCCAGCAGTTTCGGGACAGGGGACAATGAGCAGTTCTTC
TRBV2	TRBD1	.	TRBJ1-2	CASTRQGYGYTF	TGTGCCAGCACTAGACAGGGCTATGGCTACACCTTC
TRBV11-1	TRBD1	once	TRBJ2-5	CASSLRSPRTGTAQETQYF	TGTGCCAGCAGCTTAAGATCCCCAAGGACAGGGACGGCCCAAGAGACCCAGTACTTC
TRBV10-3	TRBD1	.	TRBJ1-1	CAISYLQGAGAEAFF	TGTGCCATCAGTTACTTACAGGGGGCTGGCGCTGAAGCTTTCTTT
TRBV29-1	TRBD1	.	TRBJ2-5	CSVQRTGIETQYF	TGCAGCGTCCAGCGGACAGGGATCGAGACCCAGTACTTC
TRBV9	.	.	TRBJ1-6	CASSVAGVIGNSPLHF	TGTGCCAGCAGCGTAGCAGGGGTGATAGGGAATTCACCCCTCCACTTT
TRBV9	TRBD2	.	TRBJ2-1	CASSVGGRASYNEQFF	TGTGCCAGCAGCGTAGGTGGGAGGGCTAGCTACAATGAGCAGTTCTTC
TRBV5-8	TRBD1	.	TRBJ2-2	CASSSPWTGRNTGELFF	TGTGCCAGCAGCTCGCCCTGGACAGGGCGCAACACCGGGGAGCTGTTTTTT
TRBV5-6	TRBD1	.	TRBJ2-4	CASSLVGQGPQNIQYF	TGTGCCAGCAGCTTGGTGGGACAGGGTCCCCAAAACATTCAGTACTTC
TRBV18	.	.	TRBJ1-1	CASSPPQGSGTEAFF	TGTGCCAGCTCACCCCCCCAGGGGAGCGGCACTGAAGCTTTCTTT
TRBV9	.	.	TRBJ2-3	CASTPVVADTQYF	TGTGCCAGCACCCCGGTAGTGGCAGATACGCAGTATTTT
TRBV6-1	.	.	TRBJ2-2	CASSGARGNTGELFF	TGTGCCAGCAGTGGCGCAAGGGGTAACACCGGGGAGCTGTTTTTT
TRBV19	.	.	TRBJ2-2	CASSPQITGELFF	TGTGCCAGTAGCCCGCAGATAACCGGGGAGCTGTTTTTT
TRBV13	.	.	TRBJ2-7	CASSIGQSPYEQYF	TGTGCCAGCAGCATCGGACAGAGCCCCTACGAGCAGTACTTC
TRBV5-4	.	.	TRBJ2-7	CASSLERGSTYEQYF	TGTGCCAGCAGCTTGGAAAGGGGGTCCACCTACGAGCAGTACTTC
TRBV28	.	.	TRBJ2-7	CASSFEPNGYEQYF	TGTGCCAGCAGTTTTGAACCCAACGGCTACGAGCAGTACTTC
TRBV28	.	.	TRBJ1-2	CASSPTAGFPLMGYTF	TGTGCCAGCAGCCCGACTGCGGGGTTTCCTCTTATGGGCTACACCTTC
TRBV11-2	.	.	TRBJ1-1	CASSSSGLHRDTEAFF	TGTGCCAGCAGCTCTAGTGGGTTACACAGGGACACTGAAGCTTTCTTT
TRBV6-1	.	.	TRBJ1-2	CASSEGGPIGYTF	TGTGCCAGCAGTGAAGGGGGGCCCATAGGCTACACCTTC
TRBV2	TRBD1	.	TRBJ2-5	CASNRDRQETQYF	TGTGCCAGCAATCGGGACAGACAAGAGACCCAGTACTTC
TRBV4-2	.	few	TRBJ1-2	CASSTTTGMGSYGYTF	TGTGCCAGCAGCACCACGACGGGAATGGGATCCTATGGCTACACCTTC
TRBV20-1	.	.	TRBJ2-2	CSASGTGELFF	TGCAGTGCTTCGGGCACCGGGGAGCTGTTTTTT
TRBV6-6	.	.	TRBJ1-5	CASSYEGGPQHF	TGTGCCAGCAGTTACGAAGGGGGGCCCCAGCATTTT
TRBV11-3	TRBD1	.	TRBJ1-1	CASRLTGGADTEAFF	TGTGCCAGCAGATTGACAGGGGGGGCCGACACTGAAGCTTTCTTT
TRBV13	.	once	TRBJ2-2	CASSRKGVIGELFF	TGTGCCAGCAGCCGTAAAGGAGTGATCGGGGAGCTGTTTTTT